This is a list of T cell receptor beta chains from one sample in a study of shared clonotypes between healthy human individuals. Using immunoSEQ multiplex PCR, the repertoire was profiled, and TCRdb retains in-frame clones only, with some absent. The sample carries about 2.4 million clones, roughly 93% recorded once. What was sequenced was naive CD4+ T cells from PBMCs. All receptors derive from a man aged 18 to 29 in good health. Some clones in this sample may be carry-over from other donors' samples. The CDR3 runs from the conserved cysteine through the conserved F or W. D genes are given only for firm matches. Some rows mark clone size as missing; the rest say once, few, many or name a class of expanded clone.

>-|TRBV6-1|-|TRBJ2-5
TGTGCCAGCAGTGAACTGATGGGGGGGGCTCCTTGGGAGACCCAGTACTTC
CASSELMGGAPWETQYF
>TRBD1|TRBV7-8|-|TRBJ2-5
TGTGCCAGCAGCCCCAGGGGGCAAGAGACCCAGTACTTC
CASSPRGQETQYF
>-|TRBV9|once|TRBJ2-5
TGTGCCAGCAGCGTAGGTGGGGTTAGAGAGACCCAGTACTTC
CASSVGGVRETQYF
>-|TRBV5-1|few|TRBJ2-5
TGCGCCAGCAGCTTGGATCGGGAGACCCAGTACTTC
CASSLDRETQYF
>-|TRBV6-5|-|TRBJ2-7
TGTGCCAGCAGGAGATTAGCGGACTCCACGTACGAGCAGTACTTC
CASRRLADSTYEQYF
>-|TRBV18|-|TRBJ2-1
TGTGCCAGCTCACCACCGGGAAGCCTGCGAACCAATGAGCAGTTCTTC
CASSPPGSLRTNEQFF
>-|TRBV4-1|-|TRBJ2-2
TGCGCCAGCAGCCAAGAGCTGAGGGGGGAGCTGTTTTTT
CASSQELRGELFF
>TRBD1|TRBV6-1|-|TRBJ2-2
TGTGCCAGCAGTGCAGGGGGCTTCGGGGAGCTGTTTTTT
CASSAGGFGELFF
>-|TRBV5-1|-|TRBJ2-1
TGCGCCAGCAGCTCGGACCGACGCTACAATGAGCAGTTCTTC
CASSSDRRYNEQFF
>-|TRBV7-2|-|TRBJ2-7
TGTGCCAGCAGCCCCCGGACATCCTCCTACGAGCAGTACTTC
CASSPRTSSYEQYF
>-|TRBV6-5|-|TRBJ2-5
TGTGCCAGCACGGACGGAGAGACCCAGTACTTC
CASTDGETQYF
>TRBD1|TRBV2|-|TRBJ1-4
TGTGCCAGCAGTAAACCGGGACAGGCTACTAATGAAAAACTGTTTTTT
CASSKPGQATNEKLFF
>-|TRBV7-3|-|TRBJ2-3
TGTGCCAGCAGCCTTACTCCCACCCCAGATACGCAGTATTTT
CASSLTPTPDTQYF
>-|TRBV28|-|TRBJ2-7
TGTGCCAGCAGTCCGAGGTGGCGAGGCGAGCAGTACTTC
CASSPRWRGEQYF
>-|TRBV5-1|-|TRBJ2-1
TGCGCCAGCAGCTTGGAGGTAGCTAGCTCCTACAATGAGCAGTTCTTC
CASSLEVASSYNEQFF
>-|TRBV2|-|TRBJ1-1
TGTGCCAGTTCGACAGCCGGTGGGACTGAAGCTTTCTTT
CASSTAGGTEAFF
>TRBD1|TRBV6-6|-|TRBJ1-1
TGTGCCAGCAGTCGATGGACAGGGGGCGCGAGCACTGAAGCTTTCTTT
CASSRWTGGASTEAFF
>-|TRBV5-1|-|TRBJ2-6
TGCGCCAGCAGCTTGGGGGCCCCTGGGGCCAACGTCCTGACTTTC
CASSLGAPGANVLTF
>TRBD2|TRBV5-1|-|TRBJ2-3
TGCGCCAGCAGCATCCGGACTAGCGGGGGCACAGATACGCAGTATTTT
CASSIRTSGGTDTQYF
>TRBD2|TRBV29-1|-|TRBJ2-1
TGCAGCGTTATAGCGGGCATAACCTACAATGAGCAGTTCTTC
CSVIAGITYNEQFF
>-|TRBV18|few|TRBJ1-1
TGTGCCAGCTCACCAAGCAGGACAGAGATGAACACTGAAGCTTTCTTT
CASSPSRTEMNTEAFF
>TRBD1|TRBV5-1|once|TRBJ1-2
TGCGCCAGCAGCTTGGGACAGGGGGCCGACGGCTACACCTTC
CASSLGQGADGYTF
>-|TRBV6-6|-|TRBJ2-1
TGTGCCAGCAGACTGACCGCTAGCGATGAGCAGTTCTTC
CASRLTASDEQFF
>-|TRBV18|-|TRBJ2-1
TGTGCCAGCTCCCAGGAGGCGCCAACCTACAATGAGCAGTTCTTC
CASSQEAPTYNEQFF
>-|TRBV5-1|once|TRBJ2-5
TGCGCCAGCCGGAGTGGGTCGAAAGAGACCCAGTACTTC
CASRSGSKETQYF
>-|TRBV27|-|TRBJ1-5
TGTGCCAGCAGTTGGACACGGCTTCGGCAGCCCCAGCATTTT
CASSWTRLRQPQHF